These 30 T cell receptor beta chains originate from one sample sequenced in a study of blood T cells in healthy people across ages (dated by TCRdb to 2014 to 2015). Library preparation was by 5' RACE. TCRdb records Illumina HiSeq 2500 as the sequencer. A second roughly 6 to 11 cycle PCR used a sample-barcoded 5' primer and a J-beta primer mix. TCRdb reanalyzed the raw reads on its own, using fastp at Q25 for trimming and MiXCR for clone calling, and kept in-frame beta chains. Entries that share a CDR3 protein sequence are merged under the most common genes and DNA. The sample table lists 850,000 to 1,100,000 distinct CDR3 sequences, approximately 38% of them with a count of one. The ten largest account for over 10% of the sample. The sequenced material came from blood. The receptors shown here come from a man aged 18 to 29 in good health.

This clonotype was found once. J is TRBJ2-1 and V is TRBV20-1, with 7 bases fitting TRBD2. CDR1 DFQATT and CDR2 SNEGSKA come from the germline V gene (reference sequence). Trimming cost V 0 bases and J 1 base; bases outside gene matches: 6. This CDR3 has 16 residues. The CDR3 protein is CSARDSGGSSYNEQFF. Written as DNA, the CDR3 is TGCAGTGCTAGAGATTCGGGCGGGAGTTCCTACAATGAGCAGTTCTTC.

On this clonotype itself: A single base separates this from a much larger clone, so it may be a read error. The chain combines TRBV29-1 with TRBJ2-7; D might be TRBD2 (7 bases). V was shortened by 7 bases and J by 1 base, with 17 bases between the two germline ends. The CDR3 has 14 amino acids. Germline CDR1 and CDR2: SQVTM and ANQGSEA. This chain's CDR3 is CSALWGGLSYEQYF. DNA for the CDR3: TGCAGCGCCCTATGGGGGGGGCTTTCCTACGAGCAGTACTTC.

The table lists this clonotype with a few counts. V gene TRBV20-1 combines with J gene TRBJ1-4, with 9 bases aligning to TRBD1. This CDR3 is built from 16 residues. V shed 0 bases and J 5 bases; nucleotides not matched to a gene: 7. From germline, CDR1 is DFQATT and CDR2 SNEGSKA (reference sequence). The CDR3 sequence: CSARDPSGTGNEKLFF. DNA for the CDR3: TGCAGTGCTAGAGATCCTTCTGGGACAGGGAATGAAAAACTGTTTTTT.

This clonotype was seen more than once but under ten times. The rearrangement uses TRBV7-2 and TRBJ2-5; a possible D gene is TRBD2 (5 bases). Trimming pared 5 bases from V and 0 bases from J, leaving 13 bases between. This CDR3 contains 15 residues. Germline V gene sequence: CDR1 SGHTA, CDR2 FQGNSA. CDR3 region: CASSLQLGNQETQYF. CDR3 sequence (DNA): TGTGCCAGCAGCCTTCAACTAGGGAACCAAGAGACCCAGTACTTC. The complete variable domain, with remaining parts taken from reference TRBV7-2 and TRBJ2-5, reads GAGVSQSPSNKVTEKGKDVELRCDPISGHTALYWYRQSLGQGLEFLIYFQGNSAPDKSGLPSDRFSAERTGGSVSTLTIQRTQQEDSAVYLCASSLQLGNQETQYFGPGTRLLVL.

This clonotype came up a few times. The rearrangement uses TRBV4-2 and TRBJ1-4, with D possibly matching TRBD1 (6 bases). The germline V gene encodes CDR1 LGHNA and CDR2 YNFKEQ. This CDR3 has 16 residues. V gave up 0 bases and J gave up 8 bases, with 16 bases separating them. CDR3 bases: TGTGCCAGCAGCCAAGATATAGGCAGGGGTGGGGAAAAACTGTTTTTT. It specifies CASSQDIGRGGEKLFF.

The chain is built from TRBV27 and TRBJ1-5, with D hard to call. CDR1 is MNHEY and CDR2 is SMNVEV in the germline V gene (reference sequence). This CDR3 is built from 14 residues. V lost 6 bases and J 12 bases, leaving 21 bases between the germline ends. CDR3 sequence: CASSRNRDGLLQHF. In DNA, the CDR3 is TGTGCCAGCAGCCGGAATAGGGATGGCCTTCTCCAGCATTTT.

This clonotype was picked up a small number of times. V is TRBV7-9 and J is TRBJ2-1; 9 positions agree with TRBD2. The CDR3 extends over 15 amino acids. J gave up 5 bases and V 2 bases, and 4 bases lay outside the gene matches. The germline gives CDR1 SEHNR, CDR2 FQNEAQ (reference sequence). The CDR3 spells CASSLSGGTHNEQFF. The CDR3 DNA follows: TGTGCCAGCAGCTTAAGCGGGGGGACCCACAATGAGCAGTTCTTC.

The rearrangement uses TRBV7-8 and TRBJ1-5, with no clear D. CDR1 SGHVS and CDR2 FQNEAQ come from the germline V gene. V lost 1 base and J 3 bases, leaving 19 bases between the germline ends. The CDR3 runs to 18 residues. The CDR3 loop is CASSLERAGRLSNQPQHF. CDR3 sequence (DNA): TGTGCCAGCAGCTTAGAAAGGGCAGGAAGGTTATCCAATCAGCCCCAGCATTTT.

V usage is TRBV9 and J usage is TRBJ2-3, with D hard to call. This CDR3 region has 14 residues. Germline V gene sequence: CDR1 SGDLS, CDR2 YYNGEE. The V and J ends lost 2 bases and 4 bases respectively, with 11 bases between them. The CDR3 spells CASSVQKSADTQYF. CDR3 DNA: TGTGCCAGCAGCGTTCAAAAATCAGCAGATACGCAGTATTTT.

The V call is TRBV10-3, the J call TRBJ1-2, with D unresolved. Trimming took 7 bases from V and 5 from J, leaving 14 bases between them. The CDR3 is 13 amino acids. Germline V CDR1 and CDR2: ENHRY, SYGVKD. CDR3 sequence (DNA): TGTGCCATCACCCTCGAGCCGCGGTATGGCTACACCTTC. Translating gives CAITLEPRYGYTF.

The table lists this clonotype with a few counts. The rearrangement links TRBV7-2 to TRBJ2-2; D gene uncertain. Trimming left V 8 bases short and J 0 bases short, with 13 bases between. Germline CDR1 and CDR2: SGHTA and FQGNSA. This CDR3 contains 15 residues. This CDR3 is CASSKTSANTGELFF. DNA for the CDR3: TGTGCCAGCTCCAAGACGAGCGCGAACACCGGGGAGCTGTTTTTT.

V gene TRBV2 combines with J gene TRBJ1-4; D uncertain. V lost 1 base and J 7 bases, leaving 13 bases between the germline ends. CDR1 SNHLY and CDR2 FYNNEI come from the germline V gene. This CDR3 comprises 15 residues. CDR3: CASSEGAVWPEKLFF. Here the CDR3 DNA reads TGTGCCAGCAGTGAAGGGGCAGTCTGGCCTGAAAAACTGTTTTTT.

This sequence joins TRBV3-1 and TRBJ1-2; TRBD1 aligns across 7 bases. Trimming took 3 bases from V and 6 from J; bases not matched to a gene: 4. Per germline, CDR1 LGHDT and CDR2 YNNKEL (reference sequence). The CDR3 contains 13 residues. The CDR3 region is CASSHVQGNGYTF. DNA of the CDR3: TGTGCCAGCAGCCATGTACAGGGGAATGGCTACACCTTC. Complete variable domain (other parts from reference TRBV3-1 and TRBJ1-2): DTAVSQTPKYLVTQMGNDKSIKCEQNLGHDTMYWYKQDSKKFLKIMFSYNNKELIINETVPNRFSPKSPDKAHLNLHINSLELGDSAVYFCASSHVQGNGYTFGSGTRLTVV.

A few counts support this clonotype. In DNA, the CDR3 is TGCAGTGCTAGAGAAGCAGGGACAGCGTATGGCTACACCTTC. Protein sequence: CSAREAGTAYGYTF. The V call is TRBV20-1, the J call TRBJ1-2; 7 bases align to TRBD1. V lost 0 bases to trimming and J lost 5 bases; unmatched junction nucleotides: 6. CDR3 length equals 14 residues. In germline, CDR1 is DFQATT, CDR2 SNEGSKA (reference sequence).

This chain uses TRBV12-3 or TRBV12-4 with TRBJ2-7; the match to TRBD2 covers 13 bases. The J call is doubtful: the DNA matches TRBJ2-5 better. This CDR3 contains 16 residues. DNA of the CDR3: TGTGCCAGCAGTGAGCCGGGACTAGCGGGGATGGAGACCCAGTACTTC. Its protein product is CASSEPGLAGMETQYF.

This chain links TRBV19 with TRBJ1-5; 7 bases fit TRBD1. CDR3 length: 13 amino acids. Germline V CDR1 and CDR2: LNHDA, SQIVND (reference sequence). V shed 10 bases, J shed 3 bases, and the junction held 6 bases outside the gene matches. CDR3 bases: TGTGCCACATCGACAGGGCTCAATCAGCCCCAGCATTTT. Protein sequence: CATSTGLNQPQHF.

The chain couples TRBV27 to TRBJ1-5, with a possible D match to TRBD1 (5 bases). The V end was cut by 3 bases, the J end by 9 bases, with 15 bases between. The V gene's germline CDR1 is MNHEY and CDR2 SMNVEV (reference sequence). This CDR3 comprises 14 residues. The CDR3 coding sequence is TGTGCCAGCAGTTTCAGCCCTCAGGGTAGGCCCCAGCATTTT. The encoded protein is CASSFSPQGRPQHF.

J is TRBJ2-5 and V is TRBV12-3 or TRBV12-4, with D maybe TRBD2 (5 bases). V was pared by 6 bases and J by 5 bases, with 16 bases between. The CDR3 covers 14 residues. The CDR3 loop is CASRRSSGEETQYF. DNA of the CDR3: TGTGCCAGCAGACGGTCCTCTGGGGAGGAGACCCAGTACTTC.

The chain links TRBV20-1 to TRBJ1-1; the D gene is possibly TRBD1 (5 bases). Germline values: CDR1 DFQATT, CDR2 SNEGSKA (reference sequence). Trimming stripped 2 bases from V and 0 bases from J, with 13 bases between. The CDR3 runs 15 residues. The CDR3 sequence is CSARRRDQMNTEAFF. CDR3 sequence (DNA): TGCAGTGCTAGACGGAGGGACCAAATGAACACTGAAGCTTTCTTT.

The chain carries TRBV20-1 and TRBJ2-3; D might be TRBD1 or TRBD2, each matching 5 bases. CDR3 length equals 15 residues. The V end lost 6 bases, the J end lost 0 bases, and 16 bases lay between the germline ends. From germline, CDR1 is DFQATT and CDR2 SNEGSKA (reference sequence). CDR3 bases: TGCAGTGCGATCACCGGGACGCCCAGCACAGATACGCAGTATTTT. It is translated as CSAITGTPSTDTQYF.

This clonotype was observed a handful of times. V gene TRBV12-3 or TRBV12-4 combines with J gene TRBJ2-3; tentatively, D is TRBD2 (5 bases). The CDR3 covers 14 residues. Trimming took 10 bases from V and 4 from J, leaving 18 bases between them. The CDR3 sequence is CANRPSIVADTQYF. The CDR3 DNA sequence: TGTGCCAACCGACCTAGCATAGTAGCAGATACGCAGTATTTT.

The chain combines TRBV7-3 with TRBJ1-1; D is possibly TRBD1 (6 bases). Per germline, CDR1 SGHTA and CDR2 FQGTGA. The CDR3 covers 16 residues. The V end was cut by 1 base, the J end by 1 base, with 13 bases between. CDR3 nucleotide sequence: TGTGCCAGCAGCTTAAACGGGGGCGGATCGAACACTGAAGCTTTCTTT. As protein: CASSLNGGGSNTEAFF. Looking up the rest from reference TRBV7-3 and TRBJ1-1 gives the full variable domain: GAGVSQTPSNKVTEKGKYVELRCDPISGHTALYWYRQSLGQGPEFLIYFQGTGAADDSGLPNDRFFAVRPEGSVSTLKIQRTERGDSAVYLCASSLNGGGSNTEAFFGQGTRLTVV.

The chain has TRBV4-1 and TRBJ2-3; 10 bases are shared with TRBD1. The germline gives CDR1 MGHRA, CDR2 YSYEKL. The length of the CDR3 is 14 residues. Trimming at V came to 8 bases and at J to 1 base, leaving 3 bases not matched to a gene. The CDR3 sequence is CASDGTGGTDTQYF. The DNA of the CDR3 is TGCGCCAGCGATGGGACAGGGGGCACAGATACGCAGTATTTT.

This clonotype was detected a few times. The DNA of the CDR3 is TGCGCCAGCAGCCAAGAGAGGGGACAGGGTCCCAAAAGCGGTCAGCCCCAGCATTTT. Residues: CASSQERGQGPKSGQPQHF. This chain joins TRBV4-3 and TRBJ1-5; 9 nucleotides align to TRBD1. This CDR3 contains 19 residues. Trimming at V came to 0 bases and at J to 6 bases, leaving 15 bases not matched to a gene. Germline values: CDR1 LGHNA, CDR2 YSLEER.

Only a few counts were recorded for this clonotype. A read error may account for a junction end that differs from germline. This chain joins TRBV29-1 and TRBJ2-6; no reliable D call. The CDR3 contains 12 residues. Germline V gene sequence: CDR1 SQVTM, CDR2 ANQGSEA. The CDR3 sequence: CSIDSGANVLTF. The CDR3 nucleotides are TGCAGCATTGACTCTGGGGCCAACGTCCTGACTTTC.

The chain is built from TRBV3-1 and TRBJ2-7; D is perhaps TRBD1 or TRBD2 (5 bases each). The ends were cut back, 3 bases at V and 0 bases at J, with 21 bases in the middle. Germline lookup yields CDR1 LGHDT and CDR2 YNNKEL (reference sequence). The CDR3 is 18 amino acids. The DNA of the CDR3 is TGTGCCAGCAGCCACGACATGAGGGGCCGATCGAGCTCCTACGAGCAGTACTTC. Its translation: CASSHDMRGRSSSYEQYF.

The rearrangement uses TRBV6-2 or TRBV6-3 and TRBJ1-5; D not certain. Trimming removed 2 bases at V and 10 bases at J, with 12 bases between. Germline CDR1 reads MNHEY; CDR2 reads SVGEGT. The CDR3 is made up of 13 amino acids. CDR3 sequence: CASSYLSQVPQHF. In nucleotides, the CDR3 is TGTGCCAGCAGTTACCTAAGTCAGGTACCCCAGCATTTT.

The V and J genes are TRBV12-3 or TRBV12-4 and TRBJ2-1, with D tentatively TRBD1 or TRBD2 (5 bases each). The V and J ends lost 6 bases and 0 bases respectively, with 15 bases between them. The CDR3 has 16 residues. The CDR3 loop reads CASSPGLSSSYNEQFF. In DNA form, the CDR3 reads TGTGCCAGCAGCCCGGGGCTTTCAAGCTCCTACAATGAGCAGTTCTTC.

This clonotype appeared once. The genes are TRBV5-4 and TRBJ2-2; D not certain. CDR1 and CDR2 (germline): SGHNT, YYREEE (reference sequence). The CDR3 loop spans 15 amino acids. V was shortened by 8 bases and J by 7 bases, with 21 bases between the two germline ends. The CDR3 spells CASSRGSVRIGELFF. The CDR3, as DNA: TGTGCCAGTAGCCGTGGGTCGGTTCGAATCGGGGAGCTGTTTTTT.

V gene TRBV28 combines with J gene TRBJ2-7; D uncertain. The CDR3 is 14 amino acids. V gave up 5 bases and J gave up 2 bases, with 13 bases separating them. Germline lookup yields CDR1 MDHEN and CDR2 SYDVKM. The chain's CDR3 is CASSRGRFAYEQYF. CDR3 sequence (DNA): TGTGCCAGCAGTCGCGGACGGTTTGCCTACGAGCAGTACTTC.